A selection of T cell receptor beta chains follows, all from one sample in a study of T cell responses to AZD1222 COVID-19 vaccine. Sequencing used immunoSEQ multiplex PCR; TCRdb keeps in-frame clones, though not all of them. The repertoire holds 100,000 or so clones, more than 70% seen once, with around a tenth in the top ten. Sequences were derived from peripheral blood, sampled on day 0 of AZD1222 vaccination. These TCRs come from an adult in good health. The conserved cysteine and the conserved F or W are not part of the CDR3 here. The order of the fields is clone size, J gene, V gene, CDR3 protein. Expanded clones are given a class, and other clones once, few, many or no size at all.

. | TRBJ1-4 | TRBV18 | ASSVTRRDNEKLF
once | TRBJ2-1 | TRBV28 | ASSSGGSYNEQF
. | TRBJ2-7 | TRBV28 | ASSQSGRASYEQY
once | TRBJ2-7 | TRBV4-1 | ASSQILADYEQY
. | TRBJ1-6 | TRBV7-2 | ASSLEGNSPLH
. | TRBJ2-3 | TRBV14 | ASSHIIADTQY
. | TRBJ1-2 | TRBV28 | ASSWPPPNYGYT
. | TRBJ2-7 | TRBV4-2 | ASSQEGQRSRGSYEQY
. | TRBJ2-7 | TRBV5-1 | ASSSTAYEQY
. | TRBJ1-5 | TRBV4-1 | ASSQEMAGAAPQH
. | TRBJ1-2 | TRBV28 | ASSLIEGGYT
. | TRBJ1-5 | TRBV5-6 | ASSTLYREICNQPQH
. | TRBJ1-2 | TRBV30 | AWSSGGYGYT
once | TRBJ2-7 | TRBV3-1/TRBV3-2 | ASSPGGRYEQY
. | TRBJ2-5 | TRBV28 | ASSRGYQETQY
. | TRBJ1-1 | TRBV6-2/TRBV6-3 | ASSAPGEGGTEAF
. | TRBJ2-3 | TRBV6-6 | ASSPTTDTQY
. | TRBJ2-1 | TRBV6-5 | ASGQGEVEQF
. | TRBJ2-6 | TRBV19 | ASSQLAAGSGANVLT
. | TRBJ2-1 | TRBV4-1 | ASSQDSGTYNEQF
. | TRBJ2-7 | TRBV30 | AWGLYEQY
. | TRBJ2-7 | TRBV4-2 | ASSQAASGSGYEQY
. | TRBJ2-7 | TRBV10-3 | AIKAVARGNYEQY
few | TRBJ1-5 | TRBV6-5 | ASSYSSGAGQPQH
. | TRBJ2-6 | TRBV3-1/TRBV3-2 | ASSPSSSGANVLT
. | TRBJ1-5 | TRBV28 | ASLGQGANDNQPQH
once | TRBJ2-2 | TRBV4-1 | ASRRQGTGELF
few | TRBJ2-7 | TRBV28 | ASRSGAGDEQY
. | TRBJ2-1 | TRBV27 | ASSLSQGHSGRAHINEQF
. | TRBJ2-1 | TRBV14 | ASSQDWAGVSGATYNEQF
. | TRBJ1-2 | TRBV5-1 | ASSNRGRNNGYT
. | TRBJ2-7 | TRBV13 | ASSLLTLSSYEQY
. | TRBJ2-3 | TRBV27 | ASSQLQGPGNTQY
. | TRBJ2-3 | TRBV9 | ASSQGLAGGWSDTQY
. | TRBJ1-1 | TRBV6-5 | ASSTQGANTEAF
. | TRBJ1-2 | TRBV14 | ASSRGLSGGYT
. | TRBJ2-3 | TRBV21-1 | ASQKVNADTQY
once | TRBJ2-1 | TRBV28 | ASRLAGVNGNEQF
. | TRBJ2-1 | TRBV7-2 | ASSLEAGHNEQF
. | TRBJ1-5 | TRBV5-5 | ASSPRGSNQPQH
. | TRBJ2-3 | TRBV19 | ASSGLAGPDTQY
. | TRBJ2-7 | TRBV21-1 | ASSKAPASGSASYEQY
. | TRBJ1-1 | TRBV5-4 | ASSQGDTAGTEAF
. | TRBJ2-7 | TRBV7-8 | ATSGRGYEQY
. | TRBJ1-6 | TRBV5-1 | ASSLRITKDSPLH
. | TRBJ2-5 | TRBV6-1 | ASSDRGEGTQY